This is a list of T cell receptor beta chains from one sample in a study of identifying expanded T cells in peripheral blood. Assay used: immunoSEQ multiplex PCR; TCRdb lists only in-frame clones, some missing. Of about 130,000 clones listed, 75% to 90% are singletons. The specimen was blood. These receptor sequences come from a person aged 18 to 70 in good health. The CDR3 runs from the conserved cysteine through the conserved F or W. A D gene is named only where the DNA matches it firmly. The size field is filled for only some rows; it gives once, few, many or a size class.

len	d_gene	v_gene	abundance	j_gene	CDR3aa	CDR3nt
15	-	TRBV25-1	-	TRBJ2-6	CASSDQGTGANVLTF	TGTGCCAGCAGTGATCAGGGCACTGGGGCCAACGTCCTGACTTTC
15	-	TRBV19	-	TRBJ1-3	CASRSTGRTGNTIYF	TGTGCCAGTAGATCTACAGGGCGCACGGGAAACACCATATATTTT
15	-	TRBV27	-	TRBJ1-4	CASSLPVATNEKLFF	TGTGCCAGCAGTTTACCCGTAGCAACTAATGAAAAACTGTTTTTT
16	-	TRBV5-1	once	TRBJ2-2	CASSLDGGGRIGELFF	TGCGCCAGCAGCTTGGATGGGGGCGGGAGAATCGGGGAGCTGTTTTTT
11	-	TRBV28	-	TRBJ1-3	CASSSGNTIYF	TGTGCCAGCAGTTCTGGAAACACCATATATTTT
15	-	TRBV4-1	-	TRBJ2-6	CASSHGPSGANVLTF	TGCGCCAGCAGCCATGGGCCGTCTGGGGCCAACGTCCTGACTTTC
15	TRBD1	TRBV6-5	-	TRBJ2-4	CASSTQGADKNIQYF	TGTGCCAGCAGCACTCAGGGGGCGGACAAAAACATTCAGTACTTC
16	-	TRBV2	-	TRBJ1-5	CASSDRQVSSNQPQHF	TGTGCCAGCAGTGACAGACAGGTATCCTCCAATCAGCCCCAGCATTTT
18	TRBD2	TRBV18	-	TRBJ2-6	CASSPRLAGDSGANVLTF	TGTGCCAGCTCACCCCGCCTAGCGGGGGACTCTGGGGCCAACGTCCTGACTTTC
14	TRBD2	TRBV7-2	-	TRBJ2-2	CASSPTSAGGELFF	TGTGCCAGCAGCCCTACTAGCGCGGGCGGGGAGCTGTTTTTT
13	-	TRBV2	-	TRBJ2-7	CASSRDTYYEQYF	TGTGCCAGTAGCCGGGACACCTACTACGAGCAGTACTTC
14	-	TRBV9	-	TRBJ2-6	CASSERTGANVLTF	TGTGCCAGCAGCGAACGGACTGGGGCCAACGTCCTGACTTTC
16	-	TRBV27	-	TRBJ1-2	CASRTGAGGARNGYTF	TGTGCCAGCAGGACGGGGGCGGGGGGCGCGAGAAATGGCTACACCTTC